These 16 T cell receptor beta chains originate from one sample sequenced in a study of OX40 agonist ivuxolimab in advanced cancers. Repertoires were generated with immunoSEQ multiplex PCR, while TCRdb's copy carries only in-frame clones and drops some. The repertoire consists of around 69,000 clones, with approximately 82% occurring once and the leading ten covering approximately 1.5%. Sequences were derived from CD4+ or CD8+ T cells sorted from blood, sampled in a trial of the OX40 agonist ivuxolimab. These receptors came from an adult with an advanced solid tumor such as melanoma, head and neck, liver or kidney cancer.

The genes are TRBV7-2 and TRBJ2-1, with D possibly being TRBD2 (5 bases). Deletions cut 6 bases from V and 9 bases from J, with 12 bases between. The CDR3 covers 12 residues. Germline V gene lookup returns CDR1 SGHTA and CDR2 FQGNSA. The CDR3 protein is CASRRAVGEQFF. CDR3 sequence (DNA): TGTGCCAGCAGGAGAGCGGTTGGTGAGCAGTTCTTC.

CDR3 protein: CASSIGPQGSGNIQYF. Written as DNA, the CDR3 is TGTGCCAGTAGTATCGGCCCCCAGGGCTCGGGGAACATTCAGTACTTC. This sequence joins TRBV19 and TRBJ2-4; TRBD1 or TRBD2 may be the D gene (5 bases each). CDR1 is LNHDA, CDR2 SQIVND, per germline (reference sequence). Trimming took 3 bases from V and 7 from J, leaving 19 bases between them. The CDR3 length is 16 residues.

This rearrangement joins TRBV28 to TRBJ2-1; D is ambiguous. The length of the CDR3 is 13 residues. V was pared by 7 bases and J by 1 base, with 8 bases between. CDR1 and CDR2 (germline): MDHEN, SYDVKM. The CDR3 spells CASTLGSYNEQFF. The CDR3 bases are TGTGCCAGCACCTTAGGGTCCTACAATGAGCAGTTCTTC.

The CDR3 loop is CASSVGSNYGYTF. CDR3 bases: TGTGCCAGCAGCGTAGGCTCTAACTATGGCTACACCTTC. The chain links TRBV9 to TRBJ1-2; D gene unclear. CDR1 and CDR2 from the germline V gene are SGDLS and YYNGEE. V lost 0 bases, J lost 0 bases, and 3 bases lay in between. There are 13 residues in the CDR3.

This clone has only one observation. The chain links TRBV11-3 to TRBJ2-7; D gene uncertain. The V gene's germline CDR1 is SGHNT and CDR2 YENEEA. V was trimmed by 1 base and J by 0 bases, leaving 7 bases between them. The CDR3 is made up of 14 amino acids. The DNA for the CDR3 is TGTGCCAGCAGCTTAGGGCATCTCTCCTACGAGCAGTACTTC. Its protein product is CASSLGHLSYEQYF.

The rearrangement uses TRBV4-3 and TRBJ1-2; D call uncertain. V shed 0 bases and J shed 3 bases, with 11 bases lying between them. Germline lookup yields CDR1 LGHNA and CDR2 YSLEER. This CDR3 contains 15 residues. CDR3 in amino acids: CASSQDSVVDYGYTF. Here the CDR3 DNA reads TGCGCCAGCAGCCAAGATAGCGTGGTAGACTATGGCTACACCTTC.

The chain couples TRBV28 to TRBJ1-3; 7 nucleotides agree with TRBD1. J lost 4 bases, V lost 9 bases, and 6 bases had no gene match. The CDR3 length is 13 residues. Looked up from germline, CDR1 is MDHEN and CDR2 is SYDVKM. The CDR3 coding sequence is TGTGCCAGTAGAGGGGGCTCCGGAAACACCATATATTTT. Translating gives CASRGGSGNTIYF.

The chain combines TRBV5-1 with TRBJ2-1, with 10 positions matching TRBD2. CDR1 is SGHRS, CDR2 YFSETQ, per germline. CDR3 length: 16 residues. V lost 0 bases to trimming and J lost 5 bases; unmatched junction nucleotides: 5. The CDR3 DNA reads TGCGCCAGCAGCTTGGTTCTAGCGGGAGCAAACAATGAGCAGTTCTTC. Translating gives CASSLVLAGANNEQFF.

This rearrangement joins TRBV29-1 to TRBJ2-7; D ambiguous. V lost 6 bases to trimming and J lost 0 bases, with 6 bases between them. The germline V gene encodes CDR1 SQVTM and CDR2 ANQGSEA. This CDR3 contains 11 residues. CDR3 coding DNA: TGCAGCGTCGATAACTCCTACGAGCAGTACTTC. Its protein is CSVDNSYEQYF.

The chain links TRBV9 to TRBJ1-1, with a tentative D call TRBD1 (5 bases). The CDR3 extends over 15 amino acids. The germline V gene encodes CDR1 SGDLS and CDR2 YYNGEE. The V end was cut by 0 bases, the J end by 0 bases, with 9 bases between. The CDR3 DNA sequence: TGTGCCAGCAGCGTAGTGGGGGAGTTGAACACTGAAGCTTTCTTT. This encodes CASSVVGELNTEAFF.

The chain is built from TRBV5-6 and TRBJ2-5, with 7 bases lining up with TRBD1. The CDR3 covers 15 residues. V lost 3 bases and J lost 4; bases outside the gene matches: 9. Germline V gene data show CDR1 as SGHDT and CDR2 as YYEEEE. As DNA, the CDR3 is TGTGCCAGCAGCTCCCACTGGACAGGCCGAGAGACCCAGTACTTC. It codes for CASSSHWTGRETQYF. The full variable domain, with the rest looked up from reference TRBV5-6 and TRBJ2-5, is DAGVTQSPTHLIKTRGQQVTLRCSPKSGHDTVSWYQQALGQGPQFIFQYYEEEERQRGNFPDRFSGHQFPNYSSELNVNALLLGDSALYLCASSSHWTGRETQYFGPGTRLLVL.

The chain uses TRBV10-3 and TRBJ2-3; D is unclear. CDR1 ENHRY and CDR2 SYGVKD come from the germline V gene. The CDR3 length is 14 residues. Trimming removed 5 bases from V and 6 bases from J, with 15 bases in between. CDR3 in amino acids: CAISLNPNADTQYF. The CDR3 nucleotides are TGTGCCATCAGTTTGAATCCTAACGCGGATACGCAGTATTTT.

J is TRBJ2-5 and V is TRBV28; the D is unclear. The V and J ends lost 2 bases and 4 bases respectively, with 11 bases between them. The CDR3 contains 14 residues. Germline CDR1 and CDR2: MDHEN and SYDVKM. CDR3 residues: CASSLNGVGETQYF. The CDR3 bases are TGTGCCAGCAGTTTAAACGGAGTGGGAGAGACCCAGTACTTC. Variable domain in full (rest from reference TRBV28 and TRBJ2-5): DVKVTQSSRYLVKRTGEKVFLECVQDMDHENMFWYRQDPGLGLRLIYFSYDVKMKEKGDIPEGYSVSREKKERFSLILESASTNQTSMYLCASSLNGVGETQYFGPGTRLLVL.

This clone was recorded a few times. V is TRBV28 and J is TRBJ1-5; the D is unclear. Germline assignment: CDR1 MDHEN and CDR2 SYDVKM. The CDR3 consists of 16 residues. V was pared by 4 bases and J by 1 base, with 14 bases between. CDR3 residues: CASSSVRTGSNQPQHF. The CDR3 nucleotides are TGTGCCAGCAGTTCGGTCCGAACGGGGAGCAATCAGCCCCAGCATTTT.

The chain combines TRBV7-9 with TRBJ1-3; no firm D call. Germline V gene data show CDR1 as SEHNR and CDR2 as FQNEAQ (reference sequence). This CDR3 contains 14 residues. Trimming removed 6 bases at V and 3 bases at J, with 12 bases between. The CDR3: CASSHGQLGNTIYF. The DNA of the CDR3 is TGTGCCAGCAGTCATGGGCAGCTTGGAAACACCATATATTTT.

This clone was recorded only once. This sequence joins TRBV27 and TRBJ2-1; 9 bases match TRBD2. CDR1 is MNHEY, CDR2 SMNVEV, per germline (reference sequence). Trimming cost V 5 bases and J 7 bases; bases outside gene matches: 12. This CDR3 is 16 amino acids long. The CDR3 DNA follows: TGTGCCAGCAGTCCTTTGGCTAGCGGGACAAGGAATGAGCAGTTCTTC. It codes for CASSPLASGTRNEQFF.